The 3 T cell receptor beta chains below come from one sample, sequenced in a study of T cells in Graves' hyperthyroidism and ophthalmopathy. Amplified TCR beta CDR3 regions derived from RNA transcripts. The study used the HTBI primer set for a first-round RT-PCR of the TCR CDR3. MiXCR, run by TCRdb on the multiplex PCR reads, gives a single entry per CDR3 protein. This table holds roughly 530,000 distinct CDR3 sequences, approximately 17% found once. The specimen was blood. These receptors all come from a woman between 18 and 30 years old with Graves' ophthalmopathy.

This clonotype was observed many times. This chain joins TRBV7-3 and TRBJ2-3; 7 nucleotides line up with TRBD1. Trimming at V came to 2 bases and at J to 0 bases, leaving 2 bases not matched to a gene. Germline loops: CDR1 SGHTA, CDR2 FQGTGA. CDR3 length: 15 residues. CDR3 sequence: CASSLGTVSTDTQYF. For the CDR3, the DNA is TGTGCCAGCAGCTTAGGGACAGTCAGCACAGATACGCAGTATTTT.

This clonotype was seen at least ten times. The chain couples TRBV7-2 to TRBJ1-1, with D possibly matching TRBD1 (5 bases). From germline, CDR1 is SGHTA and CDR2 FQGNSA. The CDR3 runs 14 residues. Between the trimmed V and J ends, which lost 5 bases and 2 bases, there was a span of 12 bases. The CDR3 sequence is CASSPWGRNTEAFF. The DNA for the CDR3 is TGTGCCAGCAGCCCATGGGGACGAAACACTGAAGCTTTCTTT.

The V call is TRBV10-3, the J call TRBJ2-7; maybe TRBD2 (5 bases). Germline CDR1 and CDR2: ENHRY and SYGVKD. Trimming took off 4 bases at V and 2 bases at J, with 15 bases between the two ends. The CDR3 extends over 15 amino acids. As DNA, the CDR3 is TGTGCCATCAGTGCAGACCGGGGAGTCCCCTACGAGCAGTACTTC. Protein sequence: CAISADRGVPYEQYF.